This T cell receptor beta chain was identified during a study of tumor and adjacent non-tumor tissue in lung cancer. Three rounds of nested PCR, following a modified ARM-PCR protocol, produced the TCRbeta library. TCRdb reprocessed the multiplex PCR reads via MiXCR and lists one record per CDR3 protein. The sample has roughly 48,000 distinct CDR3 sequences, around 60% seen once; the top ten hold approximately 30%. The template was RNA from unsorted bulk tissue. The normal lung tissue was taken more than 3 cm from the tumor edge. Donors were chemotherapy-naive, newly diagnosed lung cancer surgical patients in China, August–November 2014. Study results and caveats: Tumor tissue had significantly higher TCR diversity than normal lung. Top 100 clones took a larger repertoire share in normal lung.

To note about this clonotype: No antigen is known for it.

Sequenced input: distant non-tumor lung tissue. The sequence was collected from a woman in her 70s with non-small cell lung cancer.

The DNA for the CDR3 is TGCGCCAGCAGCTTCGGACTTTTAACAGATACGCAGTATTTT. Translated, it gives CASSFGLLTDTQYF. The chain carries TRBV5-1 and TRBJ2-3; D possibly corresponds to TRBD2 (5 bases). Trimming shortened V by 2 bases and J by 3 bases, and 10 bases separated the two germline ends. Per the germline V gene, CDR1 is SGHRS and CDR2 is YFSETQ. The CDR3 is 14 amino acids.